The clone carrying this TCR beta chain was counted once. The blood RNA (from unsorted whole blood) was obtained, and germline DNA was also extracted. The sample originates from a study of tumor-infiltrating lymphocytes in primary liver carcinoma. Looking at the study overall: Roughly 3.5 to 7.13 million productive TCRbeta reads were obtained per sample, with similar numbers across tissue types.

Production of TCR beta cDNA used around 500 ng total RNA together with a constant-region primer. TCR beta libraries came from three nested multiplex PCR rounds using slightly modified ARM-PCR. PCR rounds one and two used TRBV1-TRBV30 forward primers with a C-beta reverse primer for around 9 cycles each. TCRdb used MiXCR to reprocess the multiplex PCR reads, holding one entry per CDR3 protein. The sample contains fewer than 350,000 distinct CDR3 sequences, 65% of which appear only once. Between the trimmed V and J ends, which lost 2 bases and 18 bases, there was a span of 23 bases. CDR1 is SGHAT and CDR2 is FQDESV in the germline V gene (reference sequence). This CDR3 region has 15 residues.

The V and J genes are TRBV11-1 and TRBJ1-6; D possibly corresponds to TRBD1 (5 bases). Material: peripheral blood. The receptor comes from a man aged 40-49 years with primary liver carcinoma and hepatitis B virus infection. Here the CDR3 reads CASSLRGDANSTPHF. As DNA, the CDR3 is TGTGCCAGCAGCTTAAGAGGGGATGCCAATTCAACCCCCCACTTT.